This T cell receptor (beta chain) is from a study of cytomegalovirus exposure and HLA in healthy donors. Study-wide context: About 85 million unique TCR sequences came from HLA-typed donors in an early release. Findings and caveats of the study: A later analysis reported that several of the most significant clusters appeared to be linked to common viral pathogens, among them Epstein-Barr virus. For TCR beta chains, V- and J-gene trimming was later linked to a missense DCLRE1C variant.

Vbeta (60) and Jbeta (13) primers were used in the PCR. TCRdb's table, derived via immunoSEQ multiplex PCR, lists solely in-frame clones and lacks some. The sample has 120,000 or so clones, about 81% seen once. Trimming pared 5 bases from V and 1 base from J, leaving 12 bases between. There are 15 residues in the CDR3. Germline assignment: CDR1 MNHEY and CDR2 SVGAGI. As for this clone: Its antigen is currently unknown.

The chain carries TRBV6-5 and TRBJ2-4; D call uncertain. The specimen sequenced was PBMCs. This receptor was identified in a woman aged 50 to 60 in good health and CMV-seropositive. The CDR3 protein is CASSTDPAAKNIQYF. For the CDR3, the DNA is TGTGCCAGCAGTACAGATCCCGCTGCCAAAAACATTCAGTACTTC.